This T cell receptor beta chain was sequenced in a study of T cells in Graves' hyperthyroidism and ophthalmopathy. Study-level findings and limits: Blood also contained most expanded thyroid clonotypes above 0.001.

From germline, CDR1 is ENHRY and CDR2 SYGVKD. This CDR3 region has 12 residues. The V end was cut by 10 bases, the J end by 8 bases, with 14 bases between. Concerning this clonotype itself: What it recognizes is unknown.

The investigators amplified TCR beta CDR3 regions from RNA transcripts. First-round RT-PCR targeting the TCR CDR3 was performed with the HTBI primer set. TCRdb processed the multiplex PCR reads anew with MiXCR; each CDR3 protein has one entry. The sample holds some 600,000 distinct CDR3 sequences, approximately 15% seen once. Patients were excluded for uncontrolled infection, other autoimmune disease, pregnancy or lactation. The blood sample was taken at first hyperthyroidism diagnosis, before any ophthalmopathy symptoms. Sequenced sample: blood. The origin of this receptor is a woman aged 25 to 39 with Graves' hyperthyroidism that later progressed to Graves' ophthalmopathy. The genes are TRBV10-3 and TRBJ1-4; no reliable D call. In DNA form, the CDR3 reads TGTGCCACGTCCACTGTCGACGAAAAACTGTTTTTT. This encodes CATSTVDEKLFF.